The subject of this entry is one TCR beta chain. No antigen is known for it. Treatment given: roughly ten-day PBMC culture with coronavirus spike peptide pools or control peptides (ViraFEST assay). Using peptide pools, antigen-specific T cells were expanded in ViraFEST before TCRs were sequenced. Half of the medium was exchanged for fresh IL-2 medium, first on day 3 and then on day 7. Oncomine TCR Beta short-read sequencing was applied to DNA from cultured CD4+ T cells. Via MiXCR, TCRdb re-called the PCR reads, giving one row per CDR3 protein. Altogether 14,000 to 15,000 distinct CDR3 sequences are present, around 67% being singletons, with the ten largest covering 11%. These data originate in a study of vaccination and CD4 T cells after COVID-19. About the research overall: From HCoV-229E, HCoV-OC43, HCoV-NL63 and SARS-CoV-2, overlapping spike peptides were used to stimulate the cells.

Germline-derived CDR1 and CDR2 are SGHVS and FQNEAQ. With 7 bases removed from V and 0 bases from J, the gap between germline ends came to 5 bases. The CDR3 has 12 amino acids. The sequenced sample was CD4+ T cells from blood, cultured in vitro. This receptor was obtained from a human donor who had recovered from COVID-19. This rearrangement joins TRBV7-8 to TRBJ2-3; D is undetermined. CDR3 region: CASTLSTDTQYF. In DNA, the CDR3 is TGTGCCAGCACCCTGAGCACAGATACGCAGTATTTT.